This T cell receptor (beta chain) was observed in a study of blood T cell repertoires in COVID-19. Study summary: PBMCs, B-cell-depleted T cells, or T cells were the source of the cDNA or gDNA that made up the material.

This CDR3 has 10 amino acids. The germline CDR1 and CDR2 sequences are MNHEY and SVGAGI. V was pared by 6 bases and J by 14 bases, with 8 bases between. Per the original methods: Cell counts per sample came from amplifying reference gene primers. The data were produced by immunoSEQ multiplex PCR, yet TCRdb's version contains in-frame clones alone and is incomplete. That table supplies the V and J calls and clone size; D and trimming were determined from the DNA. Of 650,000 to 800,000 clones in the sample, approximately 90% are singletons; the top ten hold roughly 0.26%. The sequence came from a young woman with acute or convalescent COVID-19. The V and J genes are TRBV6-5 and TRBJ1-6; D not certain. The sample taken for sequencing was peripheral blood. CDR3 in DNA: TGTGCCAGCAGCACCAGTTCCCTCCACTTT. This gives the protein CASSTSSLHF.